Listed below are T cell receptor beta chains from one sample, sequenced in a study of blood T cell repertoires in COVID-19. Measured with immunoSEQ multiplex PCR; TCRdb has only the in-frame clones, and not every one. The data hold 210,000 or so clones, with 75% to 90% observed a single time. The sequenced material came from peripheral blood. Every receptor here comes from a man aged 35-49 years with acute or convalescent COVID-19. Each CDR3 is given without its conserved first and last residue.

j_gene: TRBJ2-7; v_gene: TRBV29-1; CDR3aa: SVLKLQALSYEQY
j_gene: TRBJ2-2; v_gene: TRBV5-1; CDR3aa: ASSLPANTGELF
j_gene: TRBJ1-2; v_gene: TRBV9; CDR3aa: ASGGDRVNYGYT
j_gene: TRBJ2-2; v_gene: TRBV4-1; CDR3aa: ASSLLTSGGAQTGELF
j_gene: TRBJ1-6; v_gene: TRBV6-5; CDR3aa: ASSLTGGLNSPLH
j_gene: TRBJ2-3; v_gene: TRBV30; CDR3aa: AWSVRQGGGTDTQY
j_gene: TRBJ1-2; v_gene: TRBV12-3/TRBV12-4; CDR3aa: ASSLFRGYT
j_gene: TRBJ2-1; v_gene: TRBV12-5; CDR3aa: ASGLTGTGGQF
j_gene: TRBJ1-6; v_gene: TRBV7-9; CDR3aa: ASSLDGLLSYNSPLH
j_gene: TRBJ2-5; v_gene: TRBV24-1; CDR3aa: ATSDSDQETQY
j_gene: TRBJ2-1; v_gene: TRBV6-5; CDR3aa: ASRAGIRGEQF
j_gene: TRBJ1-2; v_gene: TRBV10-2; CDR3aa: ASSESSGAGYGYT
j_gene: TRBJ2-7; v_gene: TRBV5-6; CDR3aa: ASSSAGSYEQY
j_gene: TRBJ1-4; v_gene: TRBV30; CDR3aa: AWSSVNEKLF
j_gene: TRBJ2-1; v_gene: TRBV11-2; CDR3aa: ASSLQGTLYNEQF
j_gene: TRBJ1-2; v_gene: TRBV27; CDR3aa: ASSLRGRGIDYT
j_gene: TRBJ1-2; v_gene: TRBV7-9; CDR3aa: ASSLVQAFYGYT
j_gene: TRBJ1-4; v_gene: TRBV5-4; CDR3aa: ASSQGPEEKLF
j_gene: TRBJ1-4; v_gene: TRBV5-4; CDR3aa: ASSLGTGSEKLF
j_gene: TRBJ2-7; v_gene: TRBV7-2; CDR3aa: ASSLGGPTYEQY
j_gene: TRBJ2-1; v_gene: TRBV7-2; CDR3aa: ASSRDRETEQF
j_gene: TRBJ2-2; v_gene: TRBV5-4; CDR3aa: ASSQGWTGTGELF